This entry concerns a single T cell receptor beta chain. Study processing details: The authors estimated nucleated cell counts from reference gene primer amplification. Libraries were prepared by immunoSEQ multiplex PCR; TCRdb keeps only in-frame clonotypes and omits some of them. The DNA gave D and trimming, while V, J and clone size come from that table. Of 95,000 to 120,000 clones in the sample, 75% to 90% were seen once. Germline V gene sequence: CDR1 SGHAT, CDR2 FQDESV (reference sequence). V shed 1 base and J 8 bases; nucleotides not matched to a gene: 9. The CDR3 totals 16 residues. This sample is part of a study of blood T cell repertoires in COVID-19. As for the study in general: Acute-phase and convalescent COVID-19 samples originated in the United States, Italy and Spain. Nucleic acid was either cDNA or gDNA, and it came from T cells, B-cell-depleted T cells, or PBMCs.

The chain combines TRBV11-1 with TRBJ2-1, with 9 bases that match TRBD2. This clonotype was sampled from an older woman with COVID-19, enrolled during active disease. The source material was peripheral blood. CDR3 loop: CASSLGGGGATHEQFF. CDR3 in DNA: TGTGCCAGCAGCTTAGGCGGCGGGGGGGCGACCCATGAGCAGTTCTTC.